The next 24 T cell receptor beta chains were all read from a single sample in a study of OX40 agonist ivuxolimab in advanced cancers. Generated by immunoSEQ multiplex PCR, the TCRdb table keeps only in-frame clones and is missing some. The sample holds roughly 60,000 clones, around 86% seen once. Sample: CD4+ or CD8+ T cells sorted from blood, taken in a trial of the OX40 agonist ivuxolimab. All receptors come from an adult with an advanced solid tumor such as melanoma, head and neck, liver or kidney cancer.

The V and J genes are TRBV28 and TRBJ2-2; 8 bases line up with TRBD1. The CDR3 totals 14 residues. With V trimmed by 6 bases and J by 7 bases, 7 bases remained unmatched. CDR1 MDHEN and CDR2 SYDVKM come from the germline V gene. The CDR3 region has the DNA TGTGCCAGCAGGGCAGGGGGCTCGGTCGGGGAGCTGTTTTTT. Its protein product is CASRAGGSVGELFF.

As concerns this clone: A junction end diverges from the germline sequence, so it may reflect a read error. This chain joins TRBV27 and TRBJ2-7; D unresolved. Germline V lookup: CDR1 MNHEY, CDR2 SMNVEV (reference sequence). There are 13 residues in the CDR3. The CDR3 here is CASSLSVDYEQYF. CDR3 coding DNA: TGTGCCAGCAGCTTATCCGTGGACTACGAGCAGTACTTC.

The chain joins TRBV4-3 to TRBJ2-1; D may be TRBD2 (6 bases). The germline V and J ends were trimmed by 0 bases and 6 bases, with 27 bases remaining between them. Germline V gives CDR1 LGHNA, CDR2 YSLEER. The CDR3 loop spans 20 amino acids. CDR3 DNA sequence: TGCGCCAGCAGCCAAGAATTGGGGGACCTGCGGGTGGGACTTATCAATGAGCAGTTCTTC. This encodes CASSQELGDLRVGLINEQFF.

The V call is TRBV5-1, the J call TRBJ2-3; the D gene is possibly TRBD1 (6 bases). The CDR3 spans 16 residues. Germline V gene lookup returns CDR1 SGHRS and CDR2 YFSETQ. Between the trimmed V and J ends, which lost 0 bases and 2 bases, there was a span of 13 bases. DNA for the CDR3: TGCGCCAGCAGCTTGGCTGGGACACCCGACACAGATACGCAGTATTTT. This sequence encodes CASSLAGTPDTDTQYF. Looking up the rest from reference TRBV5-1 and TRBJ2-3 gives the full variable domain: KAGVTQTPRYLIKTRGQQVTLSCSPISGHRSVSWYQQTPGQGLQFLFEYFSETQRNKGNFPGRFSGRQFSNSRSEMNVSTLELGDSALYLCASSLAGTPDTDTQYFGPGTRLTVL.

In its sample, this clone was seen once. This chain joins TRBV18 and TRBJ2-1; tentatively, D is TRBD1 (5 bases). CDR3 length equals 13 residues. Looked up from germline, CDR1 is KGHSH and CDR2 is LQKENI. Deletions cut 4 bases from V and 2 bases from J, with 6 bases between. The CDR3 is CASSLDTYNEQFF. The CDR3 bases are TGTGCCAGCTCACTGGACACCTACAATGAGCAGTTCTTC.

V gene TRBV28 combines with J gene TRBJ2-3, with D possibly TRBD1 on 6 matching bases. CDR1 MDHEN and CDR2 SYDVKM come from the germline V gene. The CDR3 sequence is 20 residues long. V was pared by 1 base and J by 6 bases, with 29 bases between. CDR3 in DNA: TGTGCCAGCAGTTTATATTTCCGGACAGACGACGATTGGGCTAGCGATACGCAGTATTTT. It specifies CASSLYFRTDDDWASDTQYF.

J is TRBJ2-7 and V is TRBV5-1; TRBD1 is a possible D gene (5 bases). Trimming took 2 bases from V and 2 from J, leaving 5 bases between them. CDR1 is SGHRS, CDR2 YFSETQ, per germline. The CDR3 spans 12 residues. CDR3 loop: CASSLGAYEQYF. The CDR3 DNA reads TGCGCCAGCAGCTTAGGGGCCTACGAGCAGTACTTC.

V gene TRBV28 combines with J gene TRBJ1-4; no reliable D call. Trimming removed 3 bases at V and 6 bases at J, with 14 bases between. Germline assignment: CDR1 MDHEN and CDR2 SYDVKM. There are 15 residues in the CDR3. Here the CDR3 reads CASSLSLPGDEKLFF. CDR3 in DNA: TGTGCCAGCAGTTTGAGTTTACCAGGTGATGAAAAACTGTTTTTT.

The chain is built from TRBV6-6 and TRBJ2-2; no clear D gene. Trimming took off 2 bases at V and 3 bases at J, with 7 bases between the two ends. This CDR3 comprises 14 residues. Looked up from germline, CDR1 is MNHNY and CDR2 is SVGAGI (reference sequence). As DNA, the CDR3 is TGTGCCAGCAGTTACATACGGGACACCGGGGAGCTGTTTTTT. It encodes CASSYIRDTGELFF.

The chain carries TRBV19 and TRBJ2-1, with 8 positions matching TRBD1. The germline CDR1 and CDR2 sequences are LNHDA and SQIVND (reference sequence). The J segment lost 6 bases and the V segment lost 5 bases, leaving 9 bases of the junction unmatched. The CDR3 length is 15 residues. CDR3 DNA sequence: TGTGCCAGTAGTGACAGGGGCCCCCTAATCAATGAGCAGTTCTTC. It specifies CASSDRGPLINEQFF.

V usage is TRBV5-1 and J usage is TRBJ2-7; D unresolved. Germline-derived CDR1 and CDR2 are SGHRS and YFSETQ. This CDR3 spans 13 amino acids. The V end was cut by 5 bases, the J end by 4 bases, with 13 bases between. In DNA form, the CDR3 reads TGCGCCAGCAGGTTACACGACCTTTACGAGCAGTACTTC. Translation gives CASRLHDLYEQYF.

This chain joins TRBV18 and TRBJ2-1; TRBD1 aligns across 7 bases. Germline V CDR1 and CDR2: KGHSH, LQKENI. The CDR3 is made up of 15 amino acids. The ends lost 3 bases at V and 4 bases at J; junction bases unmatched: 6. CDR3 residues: CASSPPGQSYNEQFF. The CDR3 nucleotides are TGTGCCAGCTCACCCCCGGGACAGAGTTACAATGAGCAGTTCTTC.

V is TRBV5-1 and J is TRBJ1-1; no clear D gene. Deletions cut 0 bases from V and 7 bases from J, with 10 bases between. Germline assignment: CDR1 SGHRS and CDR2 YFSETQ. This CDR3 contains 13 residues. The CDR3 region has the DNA TGCGCCAGCAGCTTGGCCGGAGGCGGTGAAGCTTTCTTT. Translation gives CASSLAGGGEAFF.

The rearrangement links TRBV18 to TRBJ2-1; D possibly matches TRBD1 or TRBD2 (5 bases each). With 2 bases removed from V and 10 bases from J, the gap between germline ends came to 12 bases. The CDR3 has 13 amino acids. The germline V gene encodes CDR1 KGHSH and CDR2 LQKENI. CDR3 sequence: CASSPSGREEQFF. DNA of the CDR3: TGTGCCAGCTCACCATCCGGCAGGGAGGAGCAGTTCTTC.

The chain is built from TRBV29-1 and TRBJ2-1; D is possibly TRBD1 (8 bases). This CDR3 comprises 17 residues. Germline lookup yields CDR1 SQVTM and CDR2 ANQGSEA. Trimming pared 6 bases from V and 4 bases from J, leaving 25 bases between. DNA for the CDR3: TGCAGCGTCAGACGGACAGGGTCCAGCGGGACGTACAATGAGCAGTTCTTC. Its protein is CSVRRTGSSGTYNEQFF.

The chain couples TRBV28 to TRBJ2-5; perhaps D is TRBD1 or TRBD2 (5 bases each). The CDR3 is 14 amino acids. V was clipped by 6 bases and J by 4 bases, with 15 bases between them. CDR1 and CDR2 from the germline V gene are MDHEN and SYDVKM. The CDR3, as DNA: TGTGCCAGCAGACCCCCTTCAGGGAGAGAGACCCAGTACTTC. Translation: CASRPPSGRETQYF.

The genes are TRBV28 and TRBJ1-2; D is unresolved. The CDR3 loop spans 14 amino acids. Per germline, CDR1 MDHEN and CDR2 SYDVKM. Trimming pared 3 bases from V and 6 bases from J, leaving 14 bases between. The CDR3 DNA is TGTGCCAGCAGTTTTGGCCAGGTTGGGAATGGCTACACCTTC. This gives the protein CASSFGQVGNGYTF.

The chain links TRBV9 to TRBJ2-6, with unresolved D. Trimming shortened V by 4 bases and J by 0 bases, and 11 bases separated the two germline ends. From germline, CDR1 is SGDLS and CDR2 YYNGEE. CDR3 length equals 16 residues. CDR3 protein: CASSRTFNSGANVLTF. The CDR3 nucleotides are TGTGCCAGCAGCCGCACCTTTAACTCTGGGGCCAACGTCCTGACTTTC.

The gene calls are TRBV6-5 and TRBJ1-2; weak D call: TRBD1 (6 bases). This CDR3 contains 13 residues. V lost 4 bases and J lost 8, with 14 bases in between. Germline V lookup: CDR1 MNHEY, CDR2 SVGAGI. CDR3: CASSSMDSGGYTF. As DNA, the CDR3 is TGTGCCAGCAGTTCAATGGACAGTGGCGGCTACACCTTC.

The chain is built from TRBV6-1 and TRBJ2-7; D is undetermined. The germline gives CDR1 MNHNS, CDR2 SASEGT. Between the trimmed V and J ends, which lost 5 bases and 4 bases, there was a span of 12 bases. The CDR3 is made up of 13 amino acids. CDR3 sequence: CASSLGIGYEQYF. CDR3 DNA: TGTGCCAGCAGTCTTGGGATAGGGTACGAGCAGTACTTC.

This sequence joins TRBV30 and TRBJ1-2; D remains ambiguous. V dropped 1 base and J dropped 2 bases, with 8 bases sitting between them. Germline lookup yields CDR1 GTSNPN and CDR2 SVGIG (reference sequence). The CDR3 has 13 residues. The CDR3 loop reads CAWSGPGNYGYTF. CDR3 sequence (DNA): TGTGCCTGGAGTGGGCCCGGGAACTATGGCTACACCTTC. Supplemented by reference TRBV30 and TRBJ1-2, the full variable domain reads SQTIHQWPATLVQPVGSPLSLECTVEGTSNPNLYWYRQAAGRGLQLLFYSVGIGQISSEVPQNLSASRPQDRQFILSSKKLLLSDSGFYLCAWSGPGNYGYTFGSGTRLTVV.

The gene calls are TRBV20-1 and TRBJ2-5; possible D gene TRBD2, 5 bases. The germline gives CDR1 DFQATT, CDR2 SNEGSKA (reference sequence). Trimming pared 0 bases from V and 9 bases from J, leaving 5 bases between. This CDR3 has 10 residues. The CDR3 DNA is TGCAGTGCTAGAGAGAGGGCCCAGTACTTC. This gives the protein CSARERAQYF.

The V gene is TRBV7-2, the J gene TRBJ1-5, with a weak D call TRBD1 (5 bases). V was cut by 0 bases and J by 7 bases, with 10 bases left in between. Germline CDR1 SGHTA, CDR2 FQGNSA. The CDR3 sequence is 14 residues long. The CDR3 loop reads CASSLASRGQPQHF. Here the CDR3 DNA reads TGTGCCAGCAGCTTAGCGTCGAGGGGCCAGCCCCAGCATTTT.

As DNA, the CDR3 is TGTGCCAGCAGCCGGGACAGCGGGACTAGCGGGGGCCCCCAATACAATGAGCAGTTCTTC. This encodes CASSRDSGTSGGPQYNEQFF. V and J are TRBV2 and TRBJ2-1, with 14 bases matching TRBD2. The CDR3 is made up of 20 amino acids. The germline V gene encodes CDR1 SNHLY and CDR2 FYNNEI. V shed 6 bases and J 4 bases; nucleotides not matched to a gene: 17.